The T cell receptor (beta chain) described here comes from a study of blood T cell repertoires in COVID-19. Study summary: From the United States, Italy and Spain came samples of acute and convalescent COVID-19.

This CDR3 is built from 15 residues. The germline gives CDR1 MDHEN, CDR2 SYDVKM. V lost 3 bases to trimming and J lost 4 bases; unmatched junction nucleotides: 8. Clones were sequenced by immunoSEQ multiplex PCR, and TCRdb holds only the in-frame ones, with some missing. Found here are about 71,000 clones, 85% to 90% of them singletons; the top ten hold over 4.5%. The chain couples TRBV28 to TRBJ1-1; TRBD1 aligns across 7 bases. The material sequenced was peripheral blood. This clonotype was sampled from a man older than 75 with acute or convalescent COVID-19. CDR3 nucleotide sequence: TGTGCCAGCAGTTTGCAGACAGGGCGGGGCACTGAAGCTTTCTTT. It yields the protein CASSLQTGRGTEAFF.